The clone carrying this TCR beta chain came up a few times. For the second PCR, which ran for roughly 7 to 11 cycles, a sample-barcoded 5' primer and a J-beta primer mix were used. MiXCR was run by TCRdb on the 5' RACE reads, yielding one entry per CDR3 protein. Here the sample spans 1.5 million or so distinct CDR3 sequences, about 43% being singletons. The record originates from a study of blood T cells in healthy people across ages. Losses at the gene ends were 7 bases for V and 2 bases for J; bases not matched to a gene: 9. Germline CDR1 is WNHNN and CDR2 is SYGVQD (reference sequence). This CDR3 is 15 amino acids long.

The genes are TRBV10-1 and TRBJ2-3, with 7 bases identical to TRBD2. The TCR was taken from a woman between 18 and 29 years old in good health. Sequenced input: blood. CDR3 sequence (DNA): TGCGCCAGCACTCCCGGGACTACACTCACAGATACGCAGTATTTT. This gives the protein CASTPGTTLTDTQYF.